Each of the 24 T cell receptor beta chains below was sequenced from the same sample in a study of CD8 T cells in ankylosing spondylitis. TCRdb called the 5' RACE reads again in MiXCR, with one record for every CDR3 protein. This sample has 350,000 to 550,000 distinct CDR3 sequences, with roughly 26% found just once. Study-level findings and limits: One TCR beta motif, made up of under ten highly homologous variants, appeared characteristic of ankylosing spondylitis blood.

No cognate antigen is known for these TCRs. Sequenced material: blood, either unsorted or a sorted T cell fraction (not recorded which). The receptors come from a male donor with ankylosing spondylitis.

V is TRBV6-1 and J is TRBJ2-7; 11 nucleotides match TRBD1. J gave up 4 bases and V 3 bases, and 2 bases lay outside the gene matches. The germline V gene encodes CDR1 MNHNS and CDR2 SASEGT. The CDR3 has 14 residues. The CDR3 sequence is CASSDGTGGYEQYV. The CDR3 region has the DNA TGTGCCAGCAGTGACGGGACAGGGGGATACGAGCAGTACGTC.

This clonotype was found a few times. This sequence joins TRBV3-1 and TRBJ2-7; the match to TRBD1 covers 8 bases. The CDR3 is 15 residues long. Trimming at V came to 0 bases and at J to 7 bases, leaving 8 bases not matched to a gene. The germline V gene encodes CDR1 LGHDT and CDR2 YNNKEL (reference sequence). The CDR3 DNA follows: TGTGCCAGCAGCCAAGATCTAACAGGGGGTAGGGAGCAGTACTTC. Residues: CASSQDLTGGREQYF.

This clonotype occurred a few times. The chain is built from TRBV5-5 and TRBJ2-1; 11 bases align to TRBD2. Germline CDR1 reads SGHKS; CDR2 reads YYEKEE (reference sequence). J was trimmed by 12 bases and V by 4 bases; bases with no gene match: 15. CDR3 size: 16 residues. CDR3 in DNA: TGTGCCAGCAGCCTCCAAAGAAGGACTAGCGGGTGGGGGCAGTTCTTC. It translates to CASSLQRRTSGWGQFF.

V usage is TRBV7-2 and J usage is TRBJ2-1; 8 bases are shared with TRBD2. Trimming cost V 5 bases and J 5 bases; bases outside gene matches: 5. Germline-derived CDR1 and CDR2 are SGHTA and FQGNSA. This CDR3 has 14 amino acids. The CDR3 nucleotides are TGTGCCAGCAGCCCGATTAGCGGGAACAATGAGCAGTTCTTC. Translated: CASSPISGNNEQFF.

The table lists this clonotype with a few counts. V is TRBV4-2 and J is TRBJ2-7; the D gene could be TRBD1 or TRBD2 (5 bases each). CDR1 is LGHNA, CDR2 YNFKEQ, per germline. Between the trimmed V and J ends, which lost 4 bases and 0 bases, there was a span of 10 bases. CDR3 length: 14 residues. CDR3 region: CASSLGPPSYEQYF. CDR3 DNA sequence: TGTGCCAGCAGCCTGGGACCCCCCTCCTACGAGCAGTACTTC.

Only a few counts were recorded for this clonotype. CDR3 residues: CASSLGQGALGTEAFF. In DNA, the CDR3 is TGCGCCAGCAGCCTAGGACAGGGGGCTCTGGGCACTGAAGCTTTCTTT. This chain links TRBV5-1 with TRBJ1-1; 11 bases align to TRBD1. V shed 4 bases and J 4 bases; nucleotides not matched to a gene: 9. The germline CDR1 and CDR2 sequences are SGHRS and YFSETQ. The CDR3 runs to 16 residues.

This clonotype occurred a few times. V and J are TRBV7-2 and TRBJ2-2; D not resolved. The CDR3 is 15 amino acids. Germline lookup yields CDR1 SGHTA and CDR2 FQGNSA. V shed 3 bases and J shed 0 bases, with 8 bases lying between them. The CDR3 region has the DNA TGTGCCAGCAGCTTTTCGAATGCGAACACCGGGGAGCTGTTTTTT. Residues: CASSFSNANTGELFF.

The chain's CDR3 is CASRPTGVGTYEQYV. CDR3 nucleotide sequence: TGTGCCAGCAGACCCACAGGGGTGGGGACCTACGAGCAGTACGTC. J is TRBJ2-7 and V is TRBV6-2 or TRBV6-3, with 7 bases matching TRBD1. The CDR3 covers 15 residues. Germline V gives CDR1 MNHEY, CDR2 SVGEGT. Trimming cost V 6 bases and J 2 bases; bases outside gene matches: 10.

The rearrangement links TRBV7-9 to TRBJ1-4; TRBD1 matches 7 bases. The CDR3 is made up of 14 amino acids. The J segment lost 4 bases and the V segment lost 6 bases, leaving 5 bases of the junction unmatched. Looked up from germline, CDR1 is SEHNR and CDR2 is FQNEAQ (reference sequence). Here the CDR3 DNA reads TGTGCCAGCAGATTGGGACAGAATAATGAAAAACTGTTTTTT. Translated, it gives CASRLGQNNEKLFF.

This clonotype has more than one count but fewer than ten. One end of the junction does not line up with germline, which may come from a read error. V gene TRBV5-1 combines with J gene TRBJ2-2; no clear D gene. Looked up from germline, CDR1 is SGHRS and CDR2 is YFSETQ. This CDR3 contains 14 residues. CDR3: CASSLTTNPGELFF. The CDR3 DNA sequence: TGCGCCAGCAGCTTGACTACTAACCCCGGTGAGCTGTTTTTT.

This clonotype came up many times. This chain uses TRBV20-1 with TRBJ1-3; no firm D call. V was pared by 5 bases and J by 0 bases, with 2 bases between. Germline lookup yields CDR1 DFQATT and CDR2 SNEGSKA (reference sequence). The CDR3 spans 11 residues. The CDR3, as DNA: TGCAGTGCTTTCTCTGGAAACACCATATATTTT. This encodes CSAFSGNTIYF.

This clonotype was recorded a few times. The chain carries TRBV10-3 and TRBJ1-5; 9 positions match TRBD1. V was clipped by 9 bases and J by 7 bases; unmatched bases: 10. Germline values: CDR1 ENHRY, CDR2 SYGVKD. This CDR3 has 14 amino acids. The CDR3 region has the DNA TGTGCCATGTTCCGGGACAGGGAGGAGCAGCCCCAGCATTTT. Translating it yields CAMFRDREEQPQHF.

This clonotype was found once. CDR3 coding DNA: TGTGCCAGCTCCTCGGGCGGGGGCGCTGAGGCAACTAATGAAAAACTGTTTTTT. This translates into CASSSGGGAEATNEKLFF. V usage is TRBV21-1 and J usage is TRBJ1-4; no DNA check was done on the table's D call, TRBD1. TRBV21-1 is a known pseudogene. The CDR3 is 18 amino acids.

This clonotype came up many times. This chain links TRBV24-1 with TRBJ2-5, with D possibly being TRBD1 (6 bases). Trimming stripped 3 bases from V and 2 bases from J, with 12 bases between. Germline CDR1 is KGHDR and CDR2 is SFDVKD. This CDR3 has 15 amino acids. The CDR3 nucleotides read TGTGCCACCAGTGATGGGGGACAACTACAAGAGACCCAGTACTTC. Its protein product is CATSDGGQLQETQYF.

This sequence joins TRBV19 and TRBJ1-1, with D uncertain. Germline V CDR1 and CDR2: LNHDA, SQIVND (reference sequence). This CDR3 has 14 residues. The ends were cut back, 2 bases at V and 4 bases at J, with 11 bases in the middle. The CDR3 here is CASSINTVRTEAFF. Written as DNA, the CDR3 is TGTGCCAGTAGTATAAACACGGTTCGCACTGAAGCTTTCTTT.

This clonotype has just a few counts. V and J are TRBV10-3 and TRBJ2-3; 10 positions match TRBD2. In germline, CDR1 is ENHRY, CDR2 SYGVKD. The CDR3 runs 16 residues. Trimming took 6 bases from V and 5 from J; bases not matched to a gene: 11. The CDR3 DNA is TGTGCCATCAGCTATATAGCGGGAGGCCGGGGAGATACGCAGTATTTT. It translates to CAISYIAGGRGDTQYF.

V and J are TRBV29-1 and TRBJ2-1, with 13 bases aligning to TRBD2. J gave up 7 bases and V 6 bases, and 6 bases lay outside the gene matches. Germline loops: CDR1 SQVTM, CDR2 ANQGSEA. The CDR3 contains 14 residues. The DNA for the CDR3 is TGCAGCGTCCGGACTAGCGGGAGTGTAAATGAGCAGTTCTTC. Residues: CSVRTSGSVNEQFF.

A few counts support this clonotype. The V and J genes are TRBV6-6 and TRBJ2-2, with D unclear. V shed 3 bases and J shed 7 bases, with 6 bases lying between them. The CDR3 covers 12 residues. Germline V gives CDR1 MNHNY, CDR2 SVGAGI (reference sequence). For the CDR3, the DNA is TGTGCCAGCAGTTATACCCACGGGGAGCTGTTTTTT. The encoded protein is CASSYTHGELFF.

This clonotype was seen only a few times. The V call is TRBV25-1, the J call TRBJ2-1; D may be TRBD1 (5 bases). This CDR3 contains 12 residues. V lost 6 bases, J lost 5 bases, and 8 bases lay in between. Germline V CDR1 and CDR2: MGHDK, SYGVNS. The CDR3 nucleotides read TGTGCCAGCAGAAGGGGCGACAATGAGCAGTTCTTC. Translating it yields CASRRGDNEQFF.

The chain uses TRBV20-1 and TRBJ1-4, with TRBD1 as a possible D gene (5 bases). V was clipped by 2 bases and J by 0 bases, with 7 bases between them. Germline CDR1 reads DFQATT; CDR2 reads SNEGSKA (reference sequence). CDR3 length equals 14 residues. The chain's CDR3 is CSARSGTTNEKLFF. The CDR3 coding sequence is TGCAGTGCTAGATCAGGGACAACTAATGAAAAACTGTTTTTT.

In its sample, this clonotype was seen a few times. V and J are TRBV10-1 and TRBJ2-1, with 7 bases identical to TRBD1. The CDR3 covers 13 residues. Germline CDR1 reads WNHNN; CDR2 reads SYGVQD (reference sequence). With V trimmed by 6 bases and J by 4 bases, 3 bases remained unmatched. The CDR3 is CASREDRYNEQFF. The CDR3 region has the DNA TGCGCCAGCAGGGAGGACAGGTACAATGAGCAGTTCTTC.

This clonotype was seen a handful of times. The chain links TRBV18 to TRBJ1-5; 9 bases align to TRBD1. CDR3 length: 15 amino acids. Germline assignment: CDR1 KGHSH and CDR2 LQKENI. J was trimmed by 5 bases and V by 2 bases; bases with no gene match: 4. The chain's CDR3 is CASSPGTGLDQPQHF. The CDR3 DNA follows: TGTGCCAGCTCACCAGGGACAGGGCTCGATCAGCCCCAGCATTTT.

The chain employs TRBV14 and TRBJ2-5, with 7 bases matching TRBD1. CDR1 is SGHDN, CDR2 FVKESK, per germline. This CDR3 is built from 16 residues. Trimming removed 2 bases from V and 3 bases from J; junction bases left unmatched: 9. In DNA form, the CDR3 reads TGTGCCAGCAGCCAATGGCGATCAGGGGGAAAAGAGACCCAGTACTTC. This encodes CASSQWRSGGKETQYF.

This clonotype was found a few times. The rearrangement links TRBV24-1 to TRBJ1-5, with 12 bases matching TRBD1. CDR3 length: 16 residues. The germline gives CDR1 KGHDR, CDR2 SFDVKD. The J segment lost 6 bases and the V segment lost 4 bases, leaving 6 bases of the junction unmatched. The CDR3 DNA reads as TGTGCCACCAGTGAGTCGGGACAGGGGGCACCTCAGCCCCAGCATTTT. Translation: CATSESGQGAPQPQHF.